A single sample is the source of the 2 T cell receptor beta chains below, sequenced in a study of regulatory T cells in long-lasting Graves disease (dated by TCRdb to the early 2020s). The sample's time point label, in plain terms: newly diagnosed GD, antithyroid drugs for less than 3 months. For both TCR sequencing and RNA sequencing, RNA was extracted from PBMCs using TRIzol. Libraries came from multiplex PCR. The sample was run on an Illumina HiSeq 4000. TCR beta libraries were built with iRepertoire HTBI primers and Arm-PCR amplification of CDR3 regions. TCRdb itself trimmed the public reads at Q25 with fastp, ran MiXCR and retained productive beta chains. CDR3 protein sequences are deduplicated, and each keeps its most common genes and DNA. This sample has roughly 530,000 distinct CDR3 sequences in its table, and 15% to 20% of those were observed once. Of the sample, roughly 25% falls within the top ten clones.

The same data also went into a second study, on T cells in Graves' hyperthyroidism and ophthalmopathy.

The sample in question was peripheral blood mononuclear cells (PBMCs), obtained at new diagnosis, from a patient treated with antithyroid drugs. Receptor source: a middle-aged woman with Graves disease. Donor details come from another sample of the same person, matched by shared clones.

CDR3 bases: TGCGCCAGCAGCTCTTTCTCCTACAATGAGCAGTTCTTC. Protein: CASSSFSYNEQFF. The chain couples TRBV5-1 to TRBJ2-1, with D hard to call. The CDR3 contains 13 residues. Per the germline V gene, CDR1 is SGHRS and CDR2 is YFSETQ. V lost 3 bases and J lost 0, with 4 bases in between.

The CDR3 region has the DNA TGCAGTGCTTGGGACAGGGGAGCCGAGCAGTACTTC. Its translation: CSAWDRGAEQYF. This chain links TRBV20-1 with TRBJ2-7; 10 bases map to TRBD1. Germline V CDR1 and CDR2: DFQATT, SNEGSKA (reference sequence). This CDR3 contains 12 residues. V shed 5 bases, J shed 6 bases, and the junction held 4 bases outside the gene matches.